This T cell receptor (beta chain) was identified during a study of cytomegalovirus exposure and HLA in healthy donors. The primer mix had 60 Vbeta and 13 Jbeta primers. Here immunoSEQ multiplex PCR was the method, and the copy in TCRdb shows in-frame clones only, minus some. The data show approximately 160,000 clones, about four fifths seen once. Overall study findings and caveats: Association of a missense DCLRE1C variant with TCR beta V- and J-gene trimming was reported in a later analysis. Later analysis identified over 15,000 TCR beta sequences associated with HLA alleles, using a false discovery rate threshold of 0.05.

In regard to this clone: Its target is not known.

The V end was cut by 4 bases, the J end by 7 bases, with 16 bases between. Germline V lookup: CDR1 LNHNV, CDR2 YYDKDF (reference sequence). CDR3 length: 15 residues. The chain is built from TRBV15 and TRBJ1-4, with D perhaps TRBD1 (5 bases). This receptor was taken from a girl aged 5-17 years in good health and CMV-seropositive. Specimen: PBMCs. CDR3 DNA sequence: TGTGCCACCAGCATCGGGCGGACACTTTCTGAAAAACTGTTTTTT. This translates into CATSIGRTLSEKLFF.